This TCR beta chain was captured in a study of T cells in Graves' hyperthyroidism and ophthalmopathy. Study outcomes and limitations: A model of 13 V-J features distinguished ophthalmopathy from stable hyperthyroidism. The model made its ophthalmopathy prediction, and onset followed a median about 5.9 months later.

The CDR3 runs 14 residues. Trimming removed 5 bases from V and 2 bases from J, with 11 bases in between. The germline CDR1 and CDR2 sequences are LNHDA and SQIVND (reference sequence). Stable Graves' hyperthyroidism denoted no ophthalmopathy progression over 18 months. An approximately 10 ml volume of fresh peripheral blood provided the PBMCs. On this clonotype itself: Its specificity is unknown.

From RNA transcripts, TCR beta CDR3 regions were amplified. RT-PCR in the first round (using the HTBI primer set) targeted the TCR CDR3. TCRdb recomputed calls from the multiplex PCR reads with MiXCR, one row per CDR3 protein. The sample yields under 400,000 distinct CDR3 sequences, 15% to 20% seen once. Sequenced: blood. The sequence derives from a woman between 50 and 59 years old with Graves' hyperthyroidism. This chain uses TRBV19 with TRBJ2-3, with D tentatively TRBD2 (6 bases). The DNA of the CDR3 is TGTGCCAGTAGTGCAATAGCGGACACAGATACGCAGTATTTT. Translated: CASSAIADTDTQYF.